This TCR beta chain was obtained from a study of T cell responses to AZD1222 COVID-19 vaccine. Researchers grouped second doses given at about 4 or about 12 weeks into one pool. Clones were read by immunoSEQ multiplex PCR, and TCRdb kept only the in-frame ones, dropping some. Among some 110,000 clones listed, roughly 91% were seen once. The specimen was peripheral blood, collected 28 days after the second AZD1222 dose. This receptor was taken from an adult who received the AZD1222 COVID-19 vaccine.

The CDR3 DNA follows: TGTGCCAGCAGCCCTAGGGGTCTGGGCACTGAAGCTTTCTTT. It codes for CASSPRGLGTEAFF. The V gene is TRBV5-4, the J gene TRBJ1-1; maybe TRBD1 (5 bases). Trimming took off 4 bases at V and 4 bases at J, with 14 bases between the two ends. In germline, CDR1 is SGHNT, CDR2 YYREEE (reference sequence). CDR3 length: 14 residues.